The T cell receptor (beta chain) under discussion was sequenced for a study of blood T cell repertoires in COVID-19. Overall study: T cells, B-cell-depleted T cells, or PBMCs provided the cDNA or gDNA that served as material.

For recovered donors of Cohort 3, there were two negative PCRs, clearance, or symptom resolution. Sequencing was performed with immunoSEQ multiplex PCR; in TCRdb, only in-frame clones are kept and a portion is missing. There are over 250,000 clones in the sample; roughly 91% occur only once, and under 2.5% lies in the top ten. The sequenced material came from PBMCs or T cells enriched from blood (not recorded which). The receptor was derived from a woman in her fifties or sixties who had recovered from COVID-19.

This CDR3 reads CASSQEGGRNQPQHF. CDR3 sequence (DNA): TGCGCCAGCAGCCAAGAAGGGGGACGGAATCAGCCCCAGCATTTT. J is TRBJ1-5 and V is TRBV4-1, with D perhaps TRBD1 (6 bases). The CDR3 is 15 amino acids. Germline CDR1 MGHRA, CDR2 YSYEKL. The V end was cut by 0 bases, the J end by 4 bases, with 10 bases between.